This T cell receptor (beta chain) stems from a study of shared clonotypes between healthy human individuals. Study-level findings and limits: Memory subsets generally showed lower estimated richness than naive subsets.

A note on this clone: The antigen remains undetermined.

Trimming took 2 bases from V and 3 from J, leaving 14 bases between them. The germline V gene has CDR1 SGHAT and CDR2 FQNNGV. The CDR3 runs to 15 residues. An assay was performed, and its level was deep. Several immunoSEQ plates received, in even portions, the genomic DNA of each subset. Some clones are missing from TCRdb's copy, which holds only in-frame ones; the method was immunoSEQ multiplex PCR. This sample carries about 110,000 clones, over 65% of them seen once, and the ten largest clones take approximately 25%. The chain joins TRBV11-2 to TRBJ2-7, with a possible D match to TRBD2 (5 bases). This sequence originates from a woman in her thirties in good health. The source material was memory CD8+ T cells sorted from blood. Subset here: CD45RO+ cells pooled with CCR7-negative TemRA cells. The CDR3, as DNA: TGTGCCAGCAGCTTAACTAGTGGCACAAACTACGAGCAGTACTTC. Translating gives CASSLTSGTNYEQYF.